This paragraph covers one T cell receptor beta chain sequence. As yet, its antigen is unknown. Trimming took off 6 bases at V and 2 bases at J, with 11 bases between the two ends. The CDR3 covers 14 residues. The germline V gene has CDR1 MNHEY and CDR2 SVGAGI. The data are from a study of T cell responses to AZD1222 COVID-19 vaccine. Clones were read by immunoSEQ multiplex PCR, and TCRdb kept only the in-frame ones, dropping some. The sample has 120,000 or so clones, 90% seen once. Study outcomes and limitations: Mapped onto spike, vaccine-associated CD4 TCRs spanned it and were dominant at 160-218 and 743-854. Clonal diversity was possibly underestimated; the donors were predominantly white British and more often female. Two AZD1222 doses significantly raised spike-specific TCR breadth and depth over controls.

The receptor was derived from an adult in good health. The sample consisted of peripheral blood, taken on day 0 of AZD1222 vaccination. The chain links TRBV6-5 to TRBJ1-5, with a tentative D call TRBD1 (5 bases). The CDR3 protein is CASRATGGNQPQHF. The DNA for the CDR3 is TGTGCCAGCAGGGCCACAGGTGGCAATCAGCCCCAGCATTTT.